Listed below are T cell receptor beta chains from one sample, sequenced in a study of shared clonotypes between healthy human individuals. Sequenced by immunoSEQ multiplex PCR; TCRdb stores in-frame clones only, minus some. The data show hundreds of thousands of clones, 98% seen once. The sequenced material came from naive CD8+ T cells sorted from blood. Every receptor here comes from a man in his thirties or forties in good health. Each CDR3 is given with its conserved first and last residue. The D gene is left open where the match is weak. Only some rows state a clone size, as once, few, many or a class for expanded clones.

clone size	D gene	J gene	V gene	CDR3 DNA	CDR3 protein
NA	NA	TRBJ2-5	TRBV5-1	TGCGCCAGCAGCTTGGACAGGAACCAAGAGACCCAGTACTTC	CASSLDRNQETQYF
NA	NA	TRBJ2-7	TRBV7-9	TGTGCCAGCAGCTTAGCACCTCAAATTTCCGGGACACCGTACTACGAGCAGTACTTC	CASSLAPQISGTPYYEQYF
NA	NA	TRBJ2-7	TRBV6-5	TGTGCCAGCAGTTACGTGCAGGGTCACGAGCAGTACTTC	CASSYVQGHEQYF
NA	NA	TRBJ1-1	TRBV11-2	TGTGCCAGCAGCTTATTGGGGGCGTTAGCCACTGAAGCTTTCTTT	CASSLLGALATEAFF
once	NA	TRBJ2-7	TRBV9	TGTGCCAGCAGCGTAGTGGACAGTCCAGAAGGCTACGAGCAGTACTTC	CASSVVDSPEGYEQYF
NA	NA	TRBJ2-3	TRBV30	TGTGCCTGGAACCTGGTGGGAAGCACAGATACGCAGTATTTT	CAWNLVGSTDTQYF
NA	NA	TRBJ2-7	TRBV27	TGTGCCAGCAGTCCAAGCTCCTACGAGCAGTACTTC	CASSPSSYEQYF
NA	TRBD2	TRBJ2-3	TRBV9	TGTGCCAGCAGCGTAGTAGCGGGAGCAGATACGCAGTATTTT	CASSVVAGADTQYF
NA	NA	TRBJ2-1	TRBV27	TGTGCCAGCAGCTGGAGAGGGGCCCTACTTGAGCAGTTCTTC	CASSWRGALLEQFF
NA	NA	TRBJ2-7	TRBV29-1	TGCAGCGTAATAGGCGGGCTTGGTCCCTACGAGCAGTACTTC	CSVIGGLGPYEQYF
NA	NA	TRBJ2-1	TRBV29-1	TGCAGCACAACCCGCTCGAGCCAGTACAATGAGCAGTTCTTC	CSTTRSSQYNEQFF
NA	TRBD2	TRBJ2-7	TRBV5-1	TGCGCCAGCAGCGCCGGACTAGCGGGATGGGACGAGCAGTACTTC	CASSAGLAGWDEQYF
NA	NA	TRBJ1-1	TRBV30	TGTGCCTGGGCCCTAGACAGTTACACTGAAGCTTTCTTT	CAWALDSYTEAFF
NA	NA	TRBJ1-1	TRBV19	TGTGCCAGTATCCATGGGGGGCGCGTGAACACTGAAGCTTTCTTT	CASIHGGRVNTEAFF
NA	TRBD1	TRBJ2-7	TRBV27	TGTGCCAGCAGTTTGGACAGGTCCACCTACGAGCAGTACTTC	CASSLDRSTYEQYF
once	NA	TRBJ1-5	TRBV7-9	TGTGCCAGCAGCTTGGGACATCTTCAGCCCCAGCATTTT	CASSLGHLQPQHF
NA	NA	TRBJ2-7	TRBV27	TGTGCCAGCAGTTTCTTTGGATACTCCTACGAGCAGTACTTC	CASSFFGYSYEQYF
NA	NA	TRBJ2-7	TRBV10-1	TGCGCCAGCAGTGAGTCTTCGGGGTCTGGGGCTGTGCAGTACTTC	CASSESSGSGAVQYF
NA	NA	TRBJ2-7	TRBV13	TGTGCCAGCAGCCCATCGCGACAGTTACACTCCTACGAGCAGTACTTC	CASSPSRQLHSYEQYF
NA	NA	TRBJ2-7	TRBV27	TGTGCCAGCAGTTTAATGACTGCGACCATCTCCTACGAGCAGTACTTC	CASSLMTATISYEQYF
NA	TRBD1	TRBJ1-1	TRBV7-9	TGTGCCAGCAGCGCCCCTGGGACAGGTTTAGGTGTCGCGGAAGCTTTCTTT	CASSAPGTGLGVAEAFF
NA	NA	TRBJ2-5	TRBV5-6	TGTGCCAGCAGCTTGGGAGGGTCGGAGACCCAGTACTTC	CASSLGGSETQYF
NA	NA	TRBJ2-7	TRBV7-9	TGTGCCAGCAGCCCAGCCCCTTCCGGGAGCGATTCCTACGAGCAGTACTTC	CASSPAPSGSDSYEQYF
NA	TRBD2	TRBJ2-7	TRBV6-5	TGTGCCAGCAGTTACGGCGGGAGCGGTTCCTACGAGCAGTACTTC	CASSYGGSGSYEQYF
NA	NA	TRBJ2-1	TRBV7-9	TGTGCCAGCAGCTCGTGGGGACTGCACAATGAGCAGTTCTTC	CASSSWGLHNEQFF
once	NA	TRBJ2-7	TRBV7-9	TGTGCCAGCAGCCCTACCCTCTCCTACGAGCAGTACTTC	CASSPTLSYEQYF
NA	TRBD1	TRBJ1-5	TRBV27	TGTGCCAGCAGTTCGGAGACAGGGTTTAACAATCAGCCCCAGCATTTT	CASSSETGFNNQPQHF
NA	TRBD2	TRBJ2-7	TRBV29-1	TGCAGCGTTATTGGGCTAGCGGGAAGATACGAGCAGTACTTC	CSVIGLAGRYEQYF
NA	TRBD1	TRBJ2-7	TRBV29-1	TGCACCTCCCTAGAGGACAGGGGCCAAATCCAACCTACCTTC	CTSLEDRGQIQPTF
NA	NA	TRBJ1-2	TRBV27	TGTGCCAGCAGTTCCTTGGGTCGTTGGGGCTACACCTTC	CASSSLGRWGYTF
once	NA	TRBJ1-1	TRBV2	TGTGCCAGCAGTGAGATGGGACTCTTCGACTTGAACACTGAAGCTTTCTTT	CASSEMGLFDLNTEAFF
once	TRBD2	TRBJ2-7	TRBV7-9	TGTGCCAGCAGCTTTTCTAGCGGGAGATATGAGCAGTACTTC	CASSFSSGRYEQYF
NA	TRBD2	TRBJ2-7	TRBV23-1	TGCGCCAGCAGTCAACCCACCGGCCATAGCGGGGGAAGCTCCTACGAGCAGTACTTC	CASSQPTGHSGGSSYEQYF
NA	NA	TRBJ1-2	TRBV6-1	TGTGCCAGCAGTGATTTGGGGAATAACTATGGCTACACCTTC	CASSDLGNNYGYTF
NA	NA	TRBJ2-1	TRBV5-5	TGTGCCAGCAGCTTACAGGGATTTGGGTCTGAGCAGTTCTTC	CASSLQGFGSEQFF
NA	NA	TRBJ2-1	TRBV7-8	TGTGCCAGCAGCTTAAATCGCAGCGGGTGGGGTCACTACAATGAGCAGTTCTTC	CASSLNRSGWGHYNEQFF
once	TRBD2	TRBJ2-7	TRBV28	TGTGCCAGCAGTGGTGTCGGGAGGGCCACTGCCTACGAGCAGTACTTC	CASSGVGRATAYEQYF
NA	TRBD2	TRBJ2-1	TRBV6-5	TGTGCCAGCAGTTACTCGGGCGGGGGTTTCTACAATGAGCAGTTCTTC	CASSYSGGGFYNEQFF
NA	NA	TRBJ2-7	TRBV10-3	TGTGCCATCAGTGAGGACTCACCCTACGAGCAGTACTTC	CAISEDSPYEQYF
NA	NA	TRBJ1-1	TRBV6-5	TGTGCCAGCAGTTACCAGGGACCTAACACTGAAGCTTTCTTT	CASSYQGPNTEAFF
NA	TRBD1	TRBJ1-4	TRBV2	TGTGCCAGCTTCTTTACGGGACAGGCTGAAAAACTGTTTTTT	CASFFTGQAEKLFF
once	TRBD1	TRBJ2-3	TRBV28	TGTGCCAGCAGTTTAGACAGGGCCGGCACAGATACGCAGTATTTT	CASSLDRAGTDTQYF
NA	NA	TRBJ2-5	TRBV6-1	TGTGCCAGCAGTGAAGCCCAGACCCTGGAGTACTTC	CASSEAQTLEYF
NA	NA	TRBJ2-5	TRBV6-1	TGTGCCAGCAGTGAAAGAGGGAGGCGAGAGACCCAGTACTTC	CASSERGRRETQYF
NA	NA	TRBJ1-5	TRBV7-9	TGTGCCAGCAGCTTACGGGATCAGCCCCAGCATTTT	CASSLRDQPQHF
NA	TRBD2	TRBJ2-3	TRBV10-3	TGTGCCATCAGTTCTGCGGGAGCGGCAGATACGCAGTATTTT	CAISSAGAADTQYF
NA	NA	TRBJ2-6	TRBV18	TGTGCCAGCCCCGCCCCGGGAACGGTTGACTCTGGGGCCAACGTCCTGACTTTC	CASPAPGTVDSGANVLTF
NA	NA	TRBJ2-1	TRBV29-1	TGCAGCGGCTTAACGGACACCTACAATGAGCAGTTCTTC	CSGLTDTYNEQFF
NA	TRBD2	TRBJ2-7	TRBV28	TGTGCCAGCAGTTCGACTAGCGGGAGAGAGGCCTACCACTACGAGCAGTACTTC	CASSSTSGREAYHYEQYF
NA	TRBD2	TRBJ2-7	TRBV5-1	TGCGCCAGCAGAGACACTAGCGGGAGAGAGGCTTACGAGCAGTACTTC	CASRDTSGREAYEQYF
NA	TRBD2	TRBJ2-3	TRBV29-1	TGCAGCGTTGGAGGGGCGGGAGGGCGGAGAGATACGCAGTATTTT	CSVGGAGGRRDTQYF